There are many counts of the clone carrying this T cell receptor beta chain. This specimen comes from a study of T cells in Graves' hyperthyroidism and ophthalmopathy. Germline values: CDR1 SQVTM, CDR2 ANQGSEA. The CDR3 consists of 13 residues. The ends were cut back, 6 bases at V and 0 bases at J, with 9 bases in the middle. RNA transcripts gave rise to amplified TCR beta CDR3 regions. A set of HTBI primers served as the primers for a first-round RT-PCR of the TCR CDR3. MiXCR, applied by TCRdb to the multiplex PCR reads, yields one record per CDR3 protein. Found here are fewer than 350,000 distinct CDR3 sequences, about a sixth of them singletons; the top ten hold 15%. Criteria for exclusion of patients were uncontrolled infection, other autoimmune disease, pregnancy or lactation. Diagnosis relied on clinical symptoms, serum thyroxine and TRAb, thyroid ultrasound and orbital computed tomography.

The origin of this receptor is a woman between 40 and 50 years old with Graves' ophthalmopathy. The sequenced material came from blood. The genes are TRBV29-1 and TRBJ1-3, with D uncertain. The CDR3 reads CSVISHSGNTIYF. The DNA for the CDR3 is TGCAGCGTCATCTCTCACTCTGGAAACACCATATATTTT.